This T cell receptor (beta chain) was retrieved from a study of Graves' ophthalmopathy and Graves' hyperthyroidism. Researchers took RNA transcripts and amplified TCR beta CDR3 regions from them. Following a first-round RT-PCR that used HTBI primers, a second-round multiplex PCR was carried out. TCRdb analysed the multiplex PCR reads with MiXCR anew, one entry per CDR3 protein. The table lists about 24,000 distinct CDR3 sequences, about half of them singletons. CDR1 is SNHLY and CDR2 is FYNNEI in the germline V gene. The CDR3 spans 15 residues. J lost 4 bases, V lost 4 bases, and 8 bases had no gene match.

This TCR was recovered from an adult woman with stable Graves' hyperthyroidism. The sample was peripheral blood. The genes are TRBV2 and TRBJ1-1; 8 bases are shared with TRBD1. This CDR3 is CASSARDRWGTEAFF. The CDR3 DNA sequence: TGTGCCAGCAGTGCCCGGGACAGGTGGGGCACTGAAGCTTTCTTT.